This T cell receptor beta chain was obtained from a study of T cell responses to AZD1222 COVID-19 vaccine. Study observations and caveats: Reportedly, nearly half of unique spike TCRs recognized epitopes outside B.1.351/B.1.1.7 mutations.

Remarks on this clone: Its antigen is still unknown.

The germline gives CDR1 SNHLY, CDR2 FYNNEI. The CDR3 sequence is 13 residues long. V lost 5 bases and J 8 bases, leaving 15 bases between the germline ends. Sequenced by immunoSEQ multiplex PCR; TCRdb stores in-frame clones only, minus some. The data hold roughly 70,000 clones, with around nine tenths observed a single time. This specimen was peripheral blood, taken 28 days after the second dose of the MenACWY control vaccine. The sequence derives from an adult who received the MenACWY meningococcal vaccine as a control. This chain links TRBV2 with TRBJ1-1; no clear D gene. The CDR3 here is CASSSGNLGEAFF. In nucleotides, the CDR3 is TGTGCCAGCAGTTCTGGGAATCTTGGAGAAGCTTTCTTT. The full variable domain, completed using reference TRBV2 and TRBJ1-1, is EPEVTQTPSHQVTQMGQEVILRCVPISNHLYFYWYRQILGQKVEFLVSFYNNEISEKSEIFDDQFSVERPDGSNFTLKIRSTKLEDSAMYFCASSSGNLGEAFFGQGTRLTVV.